The clone carrying this T cell receptor (beta chain) was counted at least ten times. Its antigen is unidentified. The germline V gene encodes CDR1 SGHRS and CDR2 YFSETQ. Trimming took off 2 bases at V and 3 bases at J, with 8 bases between the two ends. The CDR3 length is 13 residues. Libraries for TCR beta were made by quantitative 5'-RACE with molecular barcodes. TCRdb passed the 5' RACE reads through MiXCR, listing each CDR3 protein once. The sample lists roughly 490,000 distinct CDR3 sequences; approximately 5.3% were seen once. This sample is drawn from a study of CD8 T cells in ankylosing spondylitis. Study-wide results and caveats: It was reported that disease-linked clones were significantly enriched in matched ankylosing spondylitis synovial fluid. Ankylosing spondylitis blood seemed to carry a telltale TCR beta motif made of roughly eight highly homologous variants.

The sample comprised blood, either unsorted or a sorted T cell fraction (not recorded which). The TCR was taken from a male donor with ankylosing spondylitis. The V call is TRBV5-1, the J call TRBJ1-1, with D hard to call. The CDR3 sequence: CASSFVGDTEAFF. CDR3 DNA sequence: TGCGCCAGCAGCTTCGTTGGGGACACTGAAGCTTTCTTT.